This T cell receptor (beta chain) was recovered during a study of cytomegalovirus exposure and HLA in healthy donors. This PCR relied on a set of 60 Vbeta primers and 13 Jbeta primers. Sequencing was performed with immunoSEQ multiplex PCR; in TCRdb, only in-frame clones are kept and a portion is missing. Of over 150,000 clones in the sample, about 63% were seen once. The CDR3 consists of 13 residues. The J segment lost 4 bases and the V segment lost 5 bases, leaving 4 bases of the junction unmatched. Germline V CDR1 and CDR2: SGHTA, FQGNSA. The source is a woman in her forties in good health and CMV-seropositive. J is TRBJ1-1 and V is TRBV7-2, with 7 positions matching TRBD1. Material: PBMCs. Here the CDR3 DNA reads TGTGCCAGCAGCCTTGAGGGGGCCACTGAAGCTTTCTTT. It is translated as CASSLEGATEAFF.